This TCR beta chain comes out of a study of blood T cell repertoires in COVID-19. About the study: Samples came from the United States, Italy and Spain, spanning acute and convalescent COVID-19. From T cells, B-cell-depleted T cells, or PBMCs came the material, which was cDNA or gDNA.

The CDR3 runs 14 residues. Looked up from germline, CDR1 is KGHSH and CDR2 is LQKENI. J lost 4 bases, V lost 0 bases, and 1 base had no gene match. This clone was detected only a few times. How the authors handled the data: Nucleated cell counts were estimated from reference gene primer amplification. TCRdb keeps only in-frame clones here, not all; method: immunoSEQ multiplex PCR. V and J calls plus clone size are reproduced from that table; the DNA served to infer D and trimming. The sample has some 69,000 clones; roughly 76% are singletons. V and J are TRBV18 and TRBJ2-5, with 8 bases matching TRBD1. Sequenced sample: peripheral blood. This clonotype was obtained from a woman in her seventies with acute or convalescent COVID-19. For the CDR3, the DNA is TGTGCCAGCTCACCACCCGGACAGGGAGAGACCCAGTACTTC. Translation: CASSPPGQGETQYF.